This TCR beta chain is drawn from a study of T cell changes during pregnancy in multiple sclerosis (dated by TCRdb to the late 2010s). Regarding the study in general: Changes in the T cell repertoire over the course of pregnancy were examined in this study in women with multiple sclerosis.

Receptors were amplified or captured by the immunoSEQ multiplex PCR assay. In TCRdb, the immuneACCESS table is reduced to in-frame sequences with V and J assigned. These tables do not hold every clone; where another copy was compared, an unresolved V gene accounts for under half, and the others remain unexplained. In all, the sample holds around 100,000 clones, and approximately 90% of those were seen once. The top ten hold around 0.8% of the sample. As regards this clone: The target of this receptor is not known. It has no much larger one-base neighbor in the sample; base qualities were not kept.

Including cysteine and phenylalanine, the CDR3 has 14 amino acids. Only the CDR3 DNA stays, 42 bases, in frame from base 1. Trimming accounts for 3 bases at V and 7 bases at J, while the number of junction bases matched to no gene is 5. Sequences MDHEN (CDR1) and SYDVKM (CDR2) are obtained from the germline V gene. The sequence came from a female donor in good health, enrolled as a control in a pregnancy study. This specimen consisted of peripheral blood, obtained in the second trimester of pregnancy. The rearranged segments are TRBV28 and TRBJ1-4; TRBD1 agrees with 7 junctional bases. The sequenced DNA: TGTGCCAGCAGTTTGCATGCAGGGGGTGAAAAACTGTTTTTT. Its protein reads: CASSLHAGGEKLFF.